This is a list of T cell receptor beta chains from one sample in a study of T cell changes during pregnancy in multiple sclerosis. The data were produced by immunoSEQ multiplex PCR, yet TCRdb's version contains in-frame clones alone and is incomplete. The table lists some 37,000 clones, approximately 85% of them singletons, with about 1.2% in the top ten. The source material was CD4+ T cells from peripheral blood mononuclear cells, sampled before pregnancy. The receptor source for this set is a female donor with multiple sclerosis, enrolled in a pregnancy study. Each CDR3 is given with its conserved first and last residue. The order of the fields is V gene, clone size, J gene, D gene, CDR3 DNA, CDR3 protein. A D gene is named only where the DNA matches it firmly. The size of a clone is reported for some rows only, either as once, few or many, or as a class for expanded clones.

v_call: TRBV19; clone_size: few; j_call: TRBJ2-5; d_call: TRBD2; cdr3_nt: TGTGCCAGTAGTTCCAAAAGCGGGGATCGAGAGACCCAGTACTTC; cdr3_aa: CASSSKSGDRETQYF
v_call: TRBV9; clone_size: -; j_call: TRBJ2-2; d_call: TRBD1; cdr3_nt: TGTGCCAGCAGCCAACAGGGGTCCACCGGGGAGCTGTTTTTT; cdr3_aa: CASSQQGSTGELFF
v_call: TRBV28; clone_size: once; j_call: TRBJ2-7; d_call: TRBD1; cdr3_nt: TGTGCCAGCAGTTTGGGACAGGGCCTCTCCTACGAGCAGTACTTC; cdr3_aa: CASSLGQGLSYEQYF
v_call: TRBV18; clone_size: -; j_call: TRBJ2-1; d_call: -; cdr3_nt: TGTGCCAGCTCACCACCGGCACCCGAGCAGTTCTTC; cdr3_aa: CASSPPAPEQFF
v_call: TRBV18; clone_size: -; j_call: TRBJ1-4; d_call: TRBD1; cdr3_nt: TGTGCCAGCTCACTGGACAGGGGTCGGGGAGAAAAACTGTTTTTT; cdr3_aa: CASSLDRGRGEKLFF
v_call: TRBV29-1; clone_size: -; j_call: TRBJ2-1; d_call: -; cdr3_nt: TGCAGCGTTGAAGACAAGAGATACAATGAGCAGTTCTTC; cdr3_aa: CSVEDKRYNEQFF
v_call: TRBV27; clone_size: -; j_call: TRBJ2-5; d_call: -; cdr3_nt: TGTGCCAGCAGTTCGATCGTGAGTCAGGGGTTGGGAGAGACCCAGTACTTC; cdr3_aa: CASSSIVSQGLGETQYF
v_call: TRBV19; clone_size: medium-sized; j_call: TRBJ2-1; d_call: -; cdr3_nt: TGTGCCAGTAGTATTAGCCGCTCTAGCTACAATGAGCAGTTCTTC; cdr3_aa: CASSISRSSYNEQFF
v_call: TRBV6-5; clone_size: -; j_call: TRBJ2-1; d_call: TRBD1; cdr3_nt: TGTGCCAGCAGCCGGGGACAGGGGTCGAATGAGCAGTTCTTC; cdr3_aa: CASSRGQGSNEQFF
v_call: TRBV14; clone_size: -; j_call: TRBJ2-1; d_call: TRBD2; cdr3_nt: TGTGCCAGCAGCCAAGATACTAGCGGGAGTACTGAGCAGTTCTTC; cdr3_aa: CASSQDTSGSTEQFF